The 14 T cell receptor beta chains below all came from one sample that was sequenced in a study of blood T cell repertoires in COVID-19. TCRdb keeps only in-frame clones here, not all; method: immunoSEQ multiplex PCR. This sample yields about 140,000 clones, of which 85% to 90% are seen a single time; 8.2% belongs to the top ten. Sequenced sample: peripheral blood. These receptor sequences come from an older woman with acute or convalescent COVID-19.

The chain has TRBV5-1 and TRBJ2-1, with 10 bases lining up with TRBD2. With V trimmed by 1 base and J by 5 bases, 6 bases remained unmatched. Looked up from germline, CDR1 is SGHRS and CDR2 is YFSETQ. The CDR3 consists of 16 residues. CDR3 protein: CASSLSSGGSHNEQFF. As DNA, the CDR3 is TGCGCCAGCAGCTTGAGTAGCGGGGGGAGTCACAATGAGCAGTTCTTC.

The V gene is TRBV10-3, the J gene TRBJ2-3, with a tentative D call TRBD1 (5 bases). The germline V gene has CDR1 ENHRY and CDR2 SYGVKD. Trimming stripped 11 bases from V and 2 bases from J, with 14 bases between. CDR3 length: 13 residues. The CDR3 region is CAALKGFTDTQYF. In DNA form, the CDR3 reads TGTGCCGCCCTCAAGGGGTTCACAGATACGCAGTATTTT.

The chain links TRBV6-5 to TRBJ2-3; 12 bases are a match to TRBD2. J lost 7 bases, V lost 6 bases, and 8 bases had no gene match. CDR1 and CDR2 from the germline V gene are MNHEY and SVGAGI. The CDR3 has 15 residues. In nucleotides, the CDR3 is TGTGCCAGCAGGGTTACTAGCGGGGGGTCAAATACGCAGTATTTT. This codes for CASRVTSGGSNTQYF.

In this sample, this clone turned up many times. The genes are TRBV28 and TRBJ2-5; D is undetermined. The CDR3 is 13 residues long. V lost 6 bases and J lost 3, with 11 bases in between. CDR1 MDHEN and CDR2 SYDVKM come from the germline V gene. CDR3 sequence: CASSSTMEETQYF. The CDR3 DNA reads TGTGCCAGCAGCTCTACGATGGAAGAGACCCAGTACTTC.

The CDR3 DNA reads TGTGCCAGCAGTGAAGGATGGAACAGGGCCACAGATACGCAGTATTTT. This gives the protein CASSEGWNRATDTQYF. This chain connects TRBV6-1 to TRBJ2-3; possible D gene TRBD1, 6 bases. CDR3 length: 16 residues. V was clipped by 1 base and J by 2 bases, with 13 bases between them. Germline V gives CDR1 MNHNS, CDR2 SASEGT.

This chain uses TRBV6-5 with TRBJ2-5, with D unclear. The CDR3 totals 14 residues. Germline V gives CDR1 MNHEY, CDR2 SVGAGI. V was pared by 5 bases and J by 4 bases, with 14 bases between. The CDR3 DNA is TGTGCCAGCAGTCGCAGGTTAATAGGAGAGACCCAGTACTTC. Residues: CASSRRLIGETQYF.

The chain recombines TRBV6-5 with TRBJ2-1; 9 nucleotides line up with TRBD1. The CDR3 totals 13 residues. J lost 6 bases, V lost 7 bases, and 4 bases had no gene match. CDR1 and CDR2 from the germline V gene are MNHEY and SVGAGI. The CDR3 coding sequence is TGTGCCAGCATCAAACAGGGGGCCAATGAGCAGTTCTTC. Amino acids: CASIKQGANEQFF.

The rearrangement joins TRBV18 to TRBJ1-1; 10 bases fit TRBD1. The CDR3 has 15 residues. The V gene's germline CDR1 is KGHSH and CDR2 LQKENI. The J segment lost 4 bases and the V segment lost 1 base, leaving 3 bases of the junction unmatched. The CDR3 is CASSPRRQGATEAFF. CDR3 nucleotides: TGTGCCAGCTCACCACGCCGACAGGGGGCCACTGAAGCTTTCTTT.

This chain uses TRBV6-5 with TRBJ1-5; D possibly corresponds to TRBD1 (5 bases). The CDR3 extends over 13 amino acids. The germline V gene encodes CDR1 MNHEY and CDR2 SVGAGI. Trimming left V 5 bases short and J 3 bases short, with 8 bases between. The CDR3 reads CASSQGINQPQHF. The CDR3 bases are TGTGCCAGCAGTCAGGGAATCAATCAGCCCCAGCATTTT.

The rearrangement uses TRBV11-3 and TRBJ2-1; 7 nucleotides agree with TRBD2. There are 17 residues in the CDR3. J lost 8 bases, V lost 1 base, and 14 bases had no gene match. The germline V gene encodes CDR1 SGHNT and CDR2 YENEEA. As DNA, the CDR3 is TGTGCCAGCAGCTTAGGCCTTTTGGGCGGGGGTATCGATGAGCAGTTCTTC. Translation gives CASSLGLLGGGIDEQFF.

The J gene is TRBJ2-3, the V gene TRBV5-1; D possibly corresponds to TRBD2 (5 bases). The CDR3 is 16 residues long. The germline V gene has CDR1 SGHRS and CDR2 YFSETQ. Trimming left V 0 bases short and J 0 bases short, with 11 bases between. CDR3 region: CASSLERASSTDTQYF. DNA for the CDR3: TGCGCCAGCAGCTTGGAGAGGGCCTCTAGCACAGATACGCAGTATTTT.

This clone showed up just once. CDR3 sequence: CASSLSGTTTDTQYF. CDR3 coding DNA: TGCGCCAGCAGCCTCTCCGGGACTACAACAGATACGCAGTATTTT. The chain uses TRBV4-1 and TRBJ2-3; 7 bases align to TRBD2. The CDR3 runs to 15 residues. Losses at the gene ends were 4 bases for V and 3 bases for J; bases not matched to a gene: 7. The germline gives CDR1 MGHRA, CDR2 YSYEKL.

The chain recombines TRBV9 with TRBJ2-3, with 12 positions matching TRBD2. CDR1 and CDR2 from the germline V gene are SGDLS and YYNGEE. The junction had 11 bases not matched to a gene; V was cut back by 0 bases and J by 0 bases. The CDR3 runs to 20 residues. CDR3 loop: CASSVGTSGGLVTSTDTQYF. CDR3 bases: TGTGCCAGCAGCGTAGGTACTAGCGGGGGGTTGGTTACTAGCACAGATACGCAGTATTTT.

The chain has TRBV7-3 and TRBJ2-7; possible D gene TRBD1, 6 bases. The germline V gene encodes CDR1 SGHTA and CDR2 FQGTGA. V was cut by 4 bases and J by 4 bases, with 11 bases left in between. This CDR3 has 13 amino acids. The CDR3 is CASSSGQNYEQYF. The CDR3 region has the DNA TGTGCCAGCAGCTCAGGACAGAATTACGAGCAGTACTTC.